This T cell receptor (beta chain) was sequenced for a study of CD8+ T cells in alopecia areata. Study-wide context: Tofacitinib was given for 6 to 18 months, then stopped for 6 months. Overall study results and limits: Scalp clonality and expanded CD8+ clones among the top 100 showed significant decreases with tofacitinib.

Germline V gene data show CDR1 as ENHRY and CDR2 as SYGVKD. CDR3 size: 15 residues. Trimming shortened V by 0 bases and J by 9 bases, and 15 bases separated the two germline ends. The treatment is: oral pan-JAK inhibitor, 5-10 mg twice daily. cDNA reverse transcribed from extracted RNA served as the sequencing template. The repertoire was sequenced with immunoSEQ multiplex PCR; TCRdb's copy has only in-frame clones and lacks some. The sample includes some 99,000 clones, 61% of them seen just once. In regard to this clone: Its antigen is currently unknown.

The starting material was CD8+ T cells sorted from blood, obtained at week 4, from a patient treated with tofacitinib. This receptor was taken from a human donor with alopecia areata. The chain recombines TRBV10-3 with TRBJ2-1; D remains ambiguous. The CDR3 protein is CAISESKAPGAEQFF. As DNA, the CDR3 is TGTGCCATCAGTGAGTCGAAGGCCCCGGGCGCTGAGCAGTTCTTC.